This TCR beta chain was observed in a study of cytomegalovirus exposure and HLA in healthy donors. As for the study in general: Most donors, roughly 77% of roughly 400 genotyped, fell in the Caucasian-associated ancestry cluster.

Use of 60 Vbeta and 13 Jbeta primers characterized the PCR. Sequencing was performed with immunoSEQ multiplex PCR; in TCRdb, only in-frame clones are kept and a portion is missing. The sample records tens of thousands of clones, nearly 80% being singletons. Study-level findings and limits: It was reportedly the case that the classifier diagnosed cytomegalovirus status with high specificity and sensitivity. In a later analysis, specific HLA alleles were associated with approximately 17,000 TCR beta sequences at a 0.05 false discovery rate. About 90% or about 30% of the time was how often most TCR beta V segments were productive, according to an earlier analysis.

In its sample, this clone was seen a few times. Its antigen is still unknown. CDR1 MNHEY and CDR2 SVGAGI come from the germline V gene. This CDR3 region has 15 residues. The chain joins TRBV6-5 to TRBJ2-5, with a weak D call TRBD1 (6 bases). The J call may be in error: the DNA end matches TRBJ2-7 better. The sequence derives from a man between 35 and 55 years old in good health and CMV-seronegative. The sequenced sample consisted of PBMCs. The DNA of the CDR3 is TGTGCCAGCAGTTACCTGATCACAGGGTCCTACGAGCAGTACTTC. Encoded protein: CASSYLITGSYEQYF.